The 25 T cell receptor beta chains below all came from one sample that was sequenced in a study of blood T cell repertoires in COVID-19. Sequenced by immunoSEQ multiplex PCR; TCRdb stores in-frame clones only, minus some. Of some 190,000 clones listed, roughly 84% are singletons. Sequencing was carried out using peripheral blood. These receptors were collected from a woman of 80 years or more with acute or convalescent COVID-19.

In nucleotides, the CDR3 is TGTGCCAGCAGCTCCCGACAGGGAGCAAACACCGGGGAGCTGTTTTTT. This encodes CASSSRQGANTGELFF. The chain uses TRBV7-8 and TRBJ2-2, with 7 bases matching TRBD1. CDR1 and CDR2 (germline): SGHVS, FQNEAQ. This CDR3 has 16 amino acids. Trimming cost V 4 bases and J 2 bases; bases outside gene matches: 7.

The CDR3 sequence: CASSGGLAGEQFF. The CDR3, as DNA: TGTGCCAGCAGCGGAGGACTAGCGGGAGAGCAGTTCTTC. The V call is TRBV25-1, the J call TRBJ2-1, with 12 positions matching TRBD2. CDR1 and CDR2 from the germline V gene are MGHDK and SYGVNS. The CDR3 runs 13 residues. Unmatched junction bases numbered 4, after V lost 6 bases and J lost 10 bases.

This clone is a singleton in its sample. V is TRBV29-1 and J is TRBJ2-1; 7 nucleotides match TRBD2. Germline trimming cut 3 bases from V and 4 bases from J; bases unmatched to any gene: 12. CDR1 and CDR2 (germline): SQVTM, ANQGSEA. The CDR3 extends over 16 amino acids. Here the CDR3 DNA reads TGCAGCGTTGAGACGATAACTAGCGCCGATTACAATGAGCAGTTCTTC. It yields the protein CSVETITSADYNEQFF.

The genes are TRBV18 and TRBJ1-4; TRBD1 matches at 8 bases. Trimming at V came to 3 bases and at J to 4 bases, leaving 7 bases not matched to a gene. CDR1 and CDR2 from the germline V gene are KGHSH and LQKENI. This CDR3 spans 16 amino acids. The CDR3 reads CASSPGQALHNEKLFF. The CDR3 coding sequence is TGTGCCAGCTCACCGGGACAGGCCCTCCATAATGAAAAACTGTTTTTT.

The chain uses TRBV12-5 and TRBJ2-1; 10 bases match TRBD2. Germline CDR1 LGHNT, CDR2 FRNRAP. Trimming took 6 bases from V and 3 from J; bases not matched to a gene: 2. The CDR3 runs 14 residues. The CDR3 loop is CASGLAGNYNEQFF. The CDR3 region has the DNA TGTGCTAGTGGACTAGCGGGGAACTACAATGAGCAGTTCTTC.

The chain has TRBV5-4 and TRBJ1-1; 7 bases agree with TRBD1. The CDR3 is made up of 14 amino acids. In germline, CDR1 is SGHNT, CDR2 YYREEE (reference sequence). V trimming: 4 bases; J trimming: 1 base; junction bases outside the gene matches: 4. This CDR3 reads CASSVRDRNTEAFF. The CDR3 coding sequence is TGTGCCAGCAGCGTCCGGGACAGGAACACTGAAGCTTTCTTT. Complete variable domain (other parts from reference TRBV5-4 and TRBJ1-1): ETGVTQSPTHLIKTRGQQVTLRCSSQSGHNTVSWYQQALGQGPQFIFQYYREEENGRGNFPPRFSGLQFPNYSSELNVNALELDDSALYLCASSVRDRNTEAFFGQGTRLTVV.

This chain joins TRBV4-3 and TRBJ1-4, with a tentative D call TRBD1 (5 bases). Germline V gene lookup returns CDR1 LGHNA and CDR2 YSLEER. The CDR3 is 17 residues long. V lost 1 base, J lost 0 bases, and 12 bases lay in between. This CDR3 reads CASSQVGRTTTNEKLFF. The CDR3 DNA sequence: TGCGCCAGCAGCCAAGTAGGCAGGACAACAACTAATGAAAAACTGTTTTTT.

The chain links TRBV13 to TRBJ2-2, with 7 bases lining up with TRBD2. CDR3 length: 17 residues. The trim removed 4 bases at V and 5 bases at J, leaving 13 bases unmatched. The V gene's germline CDR1 is PRHDT and CDR2 FYEKMQ (reference sequence). CDR3 DNA: TGTGCCAGCAGCTCTTTTGGACTAGAAATGTGGACCGGGGAGCTGTTTTTT. It specifies CASSSFGLEMWTGELFF.

The rearrangement joins TRBV6-5 to TRBJ2-7, with a possible D match to TRBD1 (5 bases). With 6 bases removed from V and 6 bases from J, the gap between germline ends came to 12 bases. Germline CDR1 is MNHEY and CDR2 is SVGAGI. CDR3 length equals 12 residues. This chain's CDR3 is CASSSDSTEQYF. The CDR3 nucleotides read TGTGCCAGCAGCTCAGACAGTACCGAGCAGTACTTC.

This clone was picked up one time. The genes are TRBV12-1 and TRBJ2-7; the listed D gene, TRBD2, was not tested against the DNA. TRBV12-1 is a known pseudogene. CDR3 size: 13 residues. This CDR3 is CASSFASSYEQYF. For the CDR3, the DNA is TGTGCCAGCAGCTTTGCTAGCTCCTACGAGCAGTACTTC.

The chain links TRBV7-2 to TRBJ2-5; 8 bases line up with TRBD2. This CDR3 contains 19 residues. Per germline, CDR1 SGHTA and CDR2 FQGNSA. The V segment lost 0 bases and the J segment 2 bases; nucleotides outside the gene matches: 14. The CDR3 here is CASSLASGPLAGTQETQYF. The CDR3 DNA follows: TGTGCCAGCAGCTTAGCGTCGGGCCCGTTAGCGGGGACACAAGAGACCCAGTACTTC.

The gene calls are TRBV28 and TRBJ1-2; TRBD1 might be the D (5 bases). The CDR3 contains 14 residues. Trimming cost V 6 bases and J 4 bases, with 15 bases left between them. Germline V CDR1 and CDR2: MDHEN, SYDVKM. The CDR3 sequence: CASSRGGSGYGYTF. In DNA form, the CDR3 reads TGTGCCAGCAGCCGCGGGGGATCAGGCTATGGCTACACCTTC.

This clone appeared a single time. The rearrangement uses TRBV5-1 and TRBJ2-7; D is ambiguous. The germline V and J ends were trimmed by 4 bases and 1 base, with 6 bases remaining between them. There are 12 residues in the CDR3. Looked up from germline, CDR1 is SGHRS and CDR2 is YFSETQ. The CDR3: CASSSASYEQYF. CDR3 nucleotide sequence: TGCGCCAGCAGCAGCGCATCCTACGAGCAGTACTTC.

The chain uses TRBV9 and TRBJ2-6; 9 bases map to TRBD2. The CDR3 covers 17 residues. Germline V lookup: CDR1 SGDLS, CDR2 YYNGEE. Trimming removed 3 bases from V and 0 bases from J; junction bases left unmatched: 4. The chain's CDR3 is CASSAGLAGSGANVLTF. The CDR3, as DNA: TGTGCCAGCAGCGCGGGACTAGCCGGCTCTGGGGCCAACGTCCTGACTTTC.

The chain combines TRBV7-2 with TRBJ2-1, with 9 nucleotides matching TRBD2. Germline V gives CDR1 SGHTA, CDR2 FQGNSA. Trimming took 4 bases from V and 0 from J; bases not matched to a gene: 7. The CDR3 extends over 17 amino acids. Written as DNA, the CDR3 is TGTGCCAGCAGCTCCGAATTGCGGGAGGGCTCCTACAATGAGCAGTTCTTC. This encodes CASSSELREGSYNEQFF.

The chain employs TRBV28 and TRBJ2-2; D is uncertain. The CDR3 is 15 residues long. Trimming left V 1 base short and J 2 bases short, with 8 bases between. Germline V lookup: CDR1 MDHEN, CDR2 SYDVKM. The CDR3 region has the DNA TGTGCCAGCAGTTTATTTACTGCTAACACCGGGGAGCTGTTTTTT. This sequence encodes CASSLFTANTGELFF.

This chain connects TRBV4-1 to TRBJ2-7; 10 nucleotides line up with TRBD2. Trimming at V came to 3 bases and at J to 6 bases, leaving 8 bases not matched to a gene. There are 15 residues in the CDR3. Germline lookup yields CDR1 MGHRA and CDR2 YSYEKL. CDR3 nucleotide sequence: TGCGCCAGCAGCCACCTCGGGACTAGCGACGGCGAGCAGTACTTC. Its protein is CASSHLGTSDGEQYF.

The V and J genes are TRBV12-2 and TRBJ2-7; the table's D call TRBD2 went unverified against the DNA. TRBV12-2 is a pseudogene segment. This CDR3 comprises 9 residues. The CDR3 DNA reads as TGTGCAAGTCGCTTAATCGGGATCTTC. Translation gives CASRLIGIF.

V usage is TRBV30 and J usage is TRBJ1-1; D is unclear. Germline lookup yields CDR1 GTSNPN and CDR2 SVGIG (reference sequence). V lost 2 bases to trimming and J lost 0 bases, with 7 bases between them. The CDR3 is 13 residues long. The CDR3 nucleotides are TGTGCCTGGAGTCGAGACATGAACACTGAAGCTTTCTTT. It translates to CAWSRDMNTEAFF. The whole variable domain, remainder taken from reference TRBV30 and TRBJ1-1, is SQTIHQWPATLVQPVGSPLSLECTVEGTSNPNLYWYRQAAGRGLQLLFYSVGIGQISSEVPQNLSASRPQDRQFILSSKKLLLSDSGFYLCAWSRDMNTEAFFGQGTRLTVV.

The chain employs TRBV15 and TRBJ2-7; 9 bases align to TRBD1. Germline loops: CDR1 LNHNV, CDR2 YYDKDF (reference sequence). Trimming took 4 bases from V and 3 from J; bases not matched to a gene: 7. This CDR3 has 15 residues. CDR3 nucleotide sequence: TGTGCCACCAGCATAAGACAGGGGGGCCGCTACGAGCAGTACTTC. Its protein is CATSIRQGGRYEQYF.

The chain employs TRBV9 and TRBJ1-1; D not resolved. Germline V lookup: CDR1 SGDLS, CDR2 YYNGEE. The V gene lost 2 bases and the J gene lost 4 bases, with 15 bases spanning the gap. The CDR3 runs to 15 residues. CDR3 protein: CASSVWRDSSTEAFF. In DNA form, the CDR3 reads TGTGCCAGCAGCGTTTGGAGGGATAGTAGCACTGAAGCTTTCTTT.

The chain is built from TRBV11-2 and TRBJ2-3; 9 bases match TRBD2. Germline assignment: CDR1 SGHAT and CDR2 FQNNGV. V lost 1 base to trimming and J lost 4 bases; unmatched junction nucleotides: 3. This CDR3 has 15 amino acids. CDR3 amino acids: CASSLVPSGADTQYF. The CDR3 coding sequence is TGTGCCAGCAGCTTAGTCCCTAGCGGGGCAGATACGCAGTATTTT.

This chain joins TRBV19 and TRBJ1-3; no clear D gene. V shed 5 bases and J shed 2 bases, with 16 bases lying between them. The CDR3 sequence is 16 residues long. Germline V gives CDR1 LNHDA, CDR2 SQIVND (reference sequence). CDR3 in DNA: TGTGCCAGTAGTTTAATGAGGGTACGCCCTGGAAACACCATATATTTT. This translates into CASSLMRVRPGNTIYF.

V and J are TRBV4-2 and TRBJ1-1, with 8 positions matching TRBD1. Looked up from germline, CDR1 is LGHNA and CDR2 is YNFKEQ. V dropped 6 bases and J dropped 1; count of bases not matched to a gene: 4. The CDR3 is 14 residues long. In nucleotides, the CDR3 is TGTGCCAGCAGGAGAGGGACAGGGAACACTGAAGCTTTCTTT. Protein sequence: CASRRGTGNTEAFF.

V is TRBV29-1 and J is TRBJ2-7; D is uncertain. CDR3 size: 12 residues. Trimming pared 4 bases from V and 0 bases from J, leaving 7 bases between. Per the germline V gene, CDR1 is SQVTM and CDR2 is ANQGSEA. Written as DNA, the CDR3 is TGCAGCGTTGCGTCGGGCTCCTACGAGCAGTACTTC. Translating gives CSVASGSYEQYF.